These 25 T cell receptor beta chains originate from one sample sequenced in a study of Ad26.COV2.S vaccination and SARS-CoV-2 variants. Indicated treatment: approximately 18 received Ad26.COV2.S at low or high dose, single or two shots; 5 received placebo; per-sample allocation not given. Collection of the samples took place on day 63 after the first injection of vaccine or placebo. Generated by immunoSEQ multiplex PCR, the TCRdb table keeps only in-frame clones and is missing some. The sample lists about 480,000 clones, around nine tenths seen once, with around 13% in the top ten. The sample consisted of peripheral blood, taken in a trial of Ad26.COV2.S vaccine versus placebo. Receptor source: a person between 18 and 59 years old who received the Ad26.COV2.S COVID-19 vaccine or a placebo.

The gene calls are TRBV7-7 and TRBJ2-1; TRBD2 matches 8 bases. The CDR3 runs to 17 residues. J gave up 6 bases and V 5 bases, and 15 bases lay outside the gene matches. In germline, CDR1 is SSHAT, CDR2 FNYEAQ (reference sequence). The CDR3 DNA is TGTGCCAGCAGCCCCGGGATAGCGGGAAGTAGGGGCAATGAGCAGTTCTTC. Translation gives CASSPGIAGSRGNEQFF.

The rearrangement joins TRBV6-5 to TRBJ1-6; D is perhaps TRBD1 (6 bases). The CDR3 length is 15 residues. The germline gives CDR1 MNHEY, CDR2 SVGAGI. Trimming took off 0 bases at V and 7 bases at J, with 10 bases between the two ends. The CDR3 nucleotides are TGTGCCAGCAGTTACTCTGAGCAGGGGAATTCACCCCTCCACTTT. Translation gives CASSYSEQGNSPLHF.

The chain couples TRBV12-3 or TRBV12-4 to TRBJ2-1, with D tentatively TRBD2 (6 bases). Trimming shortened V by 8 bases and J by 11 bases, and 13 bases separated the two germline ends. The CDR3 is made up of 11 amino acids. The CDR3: CASLGTLKQFF. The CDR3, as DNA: TGTGCCAGCTTGGGGACTTTAAAGCAGTTCTTC.

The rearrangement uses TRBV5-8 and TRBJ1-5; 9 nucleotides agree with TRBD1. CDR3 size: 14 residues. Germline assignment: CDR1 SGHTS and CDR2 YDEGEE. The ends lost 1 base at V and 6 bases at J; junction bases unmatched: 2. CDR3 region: CASSLTGGGQPQHF. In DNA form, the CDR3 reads TGTGCCAGCAGCTTGACAGGGGGCGGTCAGCCCCAGCATTTT.

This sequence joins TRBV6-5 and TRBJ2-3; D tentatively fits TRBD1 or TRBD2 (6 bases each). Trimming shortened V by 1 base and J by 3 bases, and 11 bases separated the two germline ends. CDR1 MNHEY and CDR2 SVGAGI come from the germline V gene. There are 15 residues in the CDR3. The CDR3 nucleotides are TGTGCCAGCAGTTACTGGCCGGGGGCGACAGATACGCAGTATTTT. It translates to CASSYWPGATDTQYF.

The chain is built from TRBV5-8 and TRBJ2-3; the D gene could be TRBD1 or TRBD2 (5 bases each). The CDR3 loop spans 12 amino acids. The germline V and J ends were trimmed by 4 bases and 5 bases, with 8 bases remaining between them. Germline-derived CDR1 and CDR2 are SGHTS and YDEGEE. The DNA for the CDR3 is TGTGCCAGCAGCCCGGGGCGAGATACGCAGTATTTT. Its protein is CASSPGRDTQYF.

The CDR3 DNA reads TGTGCCAGCAGCCCGGGGCCCTCCTACGAGCAGTACTTC. Translated, it gives CASSPGPSYEQYF. The chain employs TRBV5-4 and TRBJ2-7, with D perhaps TRBD1 or TRBD2 (5 bases each). CDR3 length: 13 amino acids. Germline values: CDR1 SGHNT, CDR2 YYREEE (reference sequence). Trimming removed 4 bases at V and 0 bases at J, with 8 bases between.

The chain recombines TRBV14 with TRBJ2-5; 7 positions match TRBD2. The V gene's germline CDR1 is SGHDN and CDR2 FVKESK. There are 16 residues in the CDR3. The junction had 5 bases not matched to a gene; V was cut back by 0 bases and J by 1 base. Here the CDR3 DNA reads TGTGCCAGCAGCCAAGATCGGCGCGGGGGCCAAGAGACCCAGTACTTC. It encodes CASSQDRRGGQETQYF.

The CDR3 region is CAGGWNYGYTF. DNA for the CDR3: TGTGCCGGAGGGTGGAACTATGGCTACACCTTC. This chain uses TRBV28 with TRBJ1-2, with D hard to call. CDR1 is MDHEN, CDR2 SYDVKM, per germline. V lost 11 bases and J lost 2, with 9 bases in between. The CDR3 length is 11 residues.

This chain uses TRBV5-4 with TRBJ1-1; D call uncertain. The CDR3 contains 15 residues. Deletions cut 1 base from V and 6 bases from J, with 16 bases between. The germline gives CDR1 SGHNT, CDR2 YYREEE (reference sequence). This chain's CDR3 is CASSLRREVYSEAFF. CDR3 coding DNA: TGTGCCAGCAGCTTGAGGAGGGAAGTCTACTCTGAAGCTTTCTTT. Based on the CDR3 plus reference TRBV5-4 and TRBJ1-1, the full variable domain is ETGVTQSPTHLIKTRGQQVTLRCSSQSGHNTVSWYQQALGQGPQFIFQYYREEENGRGNFPPRFSGLQFPNYSSELNVNALELDDSALYLCASSLRREVYSEAFFGQGTRLTVV.

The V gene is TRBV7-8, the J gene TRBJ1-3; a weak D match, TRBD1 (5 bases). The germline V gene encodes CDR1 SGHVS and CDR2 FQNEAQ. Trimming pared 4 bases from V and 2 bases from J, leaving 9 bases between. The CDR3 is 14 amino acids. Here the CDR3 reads CASSSQGPGNTIYF. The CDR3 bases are TGTGCCAGCAGCTCGCAGGGCCCTGGAAACACCATATATTTT.

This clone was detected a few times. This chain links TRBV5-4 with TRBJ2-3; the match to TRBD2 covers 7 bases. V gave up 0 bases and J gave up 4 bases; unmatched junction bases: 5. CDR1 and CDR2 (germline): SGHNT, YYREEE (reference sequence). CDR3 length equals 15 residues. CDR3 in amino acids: CASSLASGTSDTQYF. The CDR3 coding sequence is TGTGCCAGCAGCTTGGCGAGCGGGACCTCAGATACGCAGTATTTT.

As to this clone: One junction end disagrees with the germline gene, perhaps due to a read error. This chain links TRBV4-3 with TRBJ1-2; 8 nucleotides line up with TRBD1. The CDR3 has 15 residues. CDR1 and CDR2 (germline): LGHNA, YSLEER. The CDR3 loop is CASSKEIQGAGGYTF. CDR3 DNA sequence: TGCGCCAGCAGCAAAGAGATTCAGGGGGCGGGTGGCTACACCTTC.

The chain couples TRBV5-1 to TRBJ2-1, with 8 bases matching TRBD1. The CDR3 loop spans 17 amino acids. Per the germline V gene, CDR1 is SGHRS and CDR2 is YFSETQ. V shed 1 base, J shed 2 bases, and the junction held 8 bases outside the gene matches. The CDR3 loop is CASSLKTGTGPYNEQFF. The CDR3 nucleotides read TGCGCCAGCAGCTTGAAAACCGGGACAGGTCCCTACAATGAGCAGTTCTTC.

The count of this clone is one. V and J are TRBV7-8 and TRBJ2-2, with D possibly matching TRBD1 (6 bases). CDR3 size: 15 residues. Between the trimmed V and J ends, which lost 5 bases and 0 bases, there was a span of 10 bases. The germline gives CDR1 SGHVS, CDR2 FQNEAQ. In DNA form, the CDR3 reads TGTGCCAGCAGCCAAGGGGGATCGAACACCGGGGAGCTGTTTTTT. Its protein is CASSQGGSNTGELFF. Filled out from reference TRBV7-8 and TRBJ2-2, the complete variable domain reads GAGVSQSPRYKVAKRGQDVALRCDPISGHVSLFWYQQALGQGPEFLTYFQNEAQLDKSGLPSDRFFAERPEGSVSTLKIQRTQQEDSAVYLCASSQGGSNTGELFFGEGSRLTVL.

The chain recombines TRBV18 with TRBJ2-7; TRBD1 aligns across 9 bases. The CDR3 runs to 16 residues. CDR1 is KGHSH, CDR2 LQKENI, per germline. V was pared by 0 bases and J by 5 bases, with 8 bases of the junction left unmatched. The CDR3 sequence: CASSPPNGQGTNEQYF. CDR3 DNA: TGTGCCAGCTCACCACCAAATGGACAGGGGACCAACGAGCAGTACTTC.

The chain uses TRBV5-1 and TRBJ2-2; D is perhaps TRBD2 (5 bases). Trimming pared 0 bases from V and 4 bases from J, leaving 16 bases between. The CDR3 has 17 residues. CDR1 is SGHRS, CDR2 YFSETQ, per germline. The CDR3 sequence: CASSLAGIPPLTGELFF. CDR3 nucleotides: TGCGCCAGCAGCTTGGCCGGGATCCCGCCCCTCACCGGGGAGCTGTTTTTT.

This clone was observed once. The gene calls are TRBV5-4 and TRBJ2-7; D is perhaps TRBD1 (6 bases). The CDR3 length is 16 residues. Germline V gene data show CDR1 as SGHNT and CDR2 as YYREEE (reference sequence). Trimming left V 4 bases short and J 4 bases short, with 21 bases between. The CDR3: CASSATLPSRGYEQYF. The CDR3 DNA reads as TGTGCCAGCAGCGCGACACTTCCCTCCAGGGGTTACGAGCAGTACTTC.

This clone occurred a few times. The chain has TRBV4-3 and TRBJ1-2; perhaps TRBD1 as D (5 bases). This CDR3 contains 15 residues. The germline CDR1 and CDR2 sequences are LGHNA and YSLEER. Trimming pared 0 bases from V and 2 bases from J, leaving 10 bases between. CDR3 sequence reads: CASSQDPGGNYGYTF. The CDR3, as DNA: TGCGCCAGCAGCCAAGACCCTGGGGGGAACTATGGCTACACCTTC.

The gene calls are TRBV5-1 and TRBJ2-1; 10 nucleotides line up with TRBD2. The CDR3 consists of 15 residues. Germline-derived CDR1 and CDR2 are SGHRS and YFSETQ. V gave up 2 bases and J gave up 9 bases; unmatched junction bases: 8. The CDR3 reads CASSFGLAGVAEQFF. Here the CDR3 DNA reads TGCGCCAGCAGCTTTGGTCTAGCGGGAGTGGCTGAGCAGTTCTTC.

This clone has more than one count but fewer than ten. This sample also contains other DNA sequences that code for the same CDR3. CDR3 residues: CASSLLAGGGTGELFF. In DNA, the CDR3 is TGTGCCAGCAGCTTGCTGGCGGGAGGCGGGACCGGGGAGCTGTTTTTT. V usage is TRBV5-4 and J usage is TRBJ2-2; 8 bases align to TRBD2. CDR1 and CDR2 (germline): SGHNT, YYREEE (reference sequence). The trim removed 1 base at V and 5 bases at J, leaving 7 bases unmatched. This CDR3 has 16 amino acids.

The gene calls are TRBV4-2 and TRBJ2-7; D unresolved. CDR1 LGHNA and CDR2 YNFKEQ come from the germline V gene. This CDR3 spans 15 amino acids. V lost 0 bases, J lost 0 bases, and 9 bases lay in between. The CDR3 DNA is TGTGCCAGCAGCCAAGATCTCCCTAGCTCCTACGAGCAGTACTTC. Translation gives CASSQDLPSSYEQYF.

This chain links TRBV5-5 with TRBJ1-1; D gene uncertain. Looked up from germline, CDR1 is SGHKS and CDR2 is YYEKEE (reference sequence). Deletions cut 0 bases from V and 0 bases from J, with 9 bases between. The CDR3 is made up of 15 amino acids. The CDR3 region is CASSLGPFLNTEAFF. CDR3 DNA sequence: TGTGCCAGCAGCTTGGGCCCCTTTTTGAACACTGAAGCTTTCTTT.

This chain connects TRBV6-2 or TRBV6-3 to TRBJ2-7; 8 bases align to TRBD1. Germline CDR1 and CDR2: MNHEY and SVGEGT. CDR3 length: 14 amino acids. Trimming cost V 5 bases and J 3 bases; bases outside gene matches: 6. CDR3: CASSKQGGNYEQYF. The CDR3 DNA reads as TGTGCCAGCAGTAAACAGGGGGGAAACTACGAGCAGTACTTC.

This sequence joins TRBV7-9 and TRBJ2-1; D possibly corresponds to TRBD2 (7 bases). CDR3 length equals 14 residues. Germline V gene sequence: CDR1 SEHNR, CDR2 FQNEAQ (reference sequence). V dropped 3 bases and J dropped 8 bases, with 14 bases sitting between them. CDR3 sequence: CASSFSRGGDEQFF. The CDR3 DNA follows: TGTGCCAGCAGCTTCTCGCGCGGGGGCGATGAGCAGTTCTTC.